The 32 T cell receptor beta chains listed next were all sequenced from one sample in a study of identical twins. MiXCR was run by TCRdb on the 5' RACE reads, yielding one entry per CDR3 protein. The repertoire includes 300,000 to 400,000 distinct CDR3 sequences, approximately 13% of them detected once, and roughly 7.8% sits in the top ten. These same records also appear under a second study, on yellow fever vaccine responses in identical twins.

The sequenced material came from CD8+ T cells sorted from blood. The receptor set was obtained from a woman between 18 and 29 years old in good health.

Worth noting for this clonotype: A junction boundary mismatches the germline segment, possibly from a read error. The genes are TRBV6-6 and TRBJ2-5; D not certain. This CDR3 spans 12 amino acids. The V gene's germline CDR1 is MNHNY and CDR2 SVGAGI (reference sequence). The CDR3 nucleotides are TGTGCCAGCAGTCTACCGCCGGAGTCCCACTACTTC. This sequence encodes CASSLPPESHYF.

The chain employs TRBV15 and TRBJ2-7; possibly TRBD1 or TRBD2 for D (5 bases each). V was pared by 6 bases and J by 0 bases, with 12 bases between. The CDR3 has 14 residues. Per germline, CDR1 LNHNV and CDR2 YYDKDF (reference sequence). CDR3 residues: CATRDPGTSYEQYF. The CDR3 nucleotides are TGTGCCACCAGGGACCCCGGGACCTCCTACGAGCAGTACTTC.

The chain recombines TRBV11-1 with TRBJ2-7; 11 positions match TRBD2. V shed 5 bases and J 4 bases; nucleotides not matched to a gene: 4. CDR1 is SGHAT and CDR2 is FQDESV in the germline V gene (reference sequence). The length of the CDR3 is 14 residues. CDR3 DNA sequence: TGTGCCAGCAGCACCCTAGCGGGAGGTTACGAGCAGTACTTC. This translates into CASSTLAGGYEQYF.

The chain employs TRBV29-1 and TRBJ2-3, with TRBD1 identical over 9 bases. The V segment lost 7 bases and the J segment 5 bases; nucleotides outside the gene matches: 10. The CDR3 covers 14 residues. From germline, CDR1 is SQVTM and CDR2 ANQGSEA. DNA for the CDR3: TGCAGCGCGTCGCGGGACAGGGTCAGAGATACGCAGTATTTT. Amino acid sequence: CSASRDRVRDTQYF.

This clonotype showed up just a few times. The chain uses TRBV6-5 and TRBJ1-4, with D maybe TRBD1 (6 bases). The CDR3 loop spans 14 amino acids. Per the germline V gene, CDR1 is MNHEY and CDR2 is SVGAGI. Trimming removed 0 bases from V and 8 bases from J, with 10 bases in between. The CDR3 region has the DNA TGTGCCAGCAGTTACTCGGGGGGCCGGGAAAAACTGTTTTTT. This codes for CASSYSGGREKLFF.

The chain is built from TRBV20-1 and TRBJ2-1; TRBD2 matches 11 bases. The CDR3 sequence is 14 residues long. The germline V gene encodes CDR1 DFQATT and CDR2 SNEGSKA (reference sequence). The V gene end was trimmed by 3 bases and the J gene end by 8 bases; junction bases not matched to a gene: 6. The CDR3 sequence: CSASPLAGVDEQFF. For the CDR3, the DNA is TGCAGTGCTAGTCCACTAGCGGGAGTAGATGAGCAGTTCTTC.

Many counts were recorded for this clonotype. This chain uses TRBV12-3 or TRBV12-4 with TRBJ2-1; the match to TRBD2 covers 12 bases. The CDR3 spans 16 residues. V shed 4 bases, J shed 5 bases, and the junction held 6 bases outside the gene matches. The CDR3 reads CASSSSLAGGNNEQFF. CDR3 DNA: TGTGCCAGCAGTTCTTCCCTAGCGGGGGGGAACAATGAGCAGTTCTTC.

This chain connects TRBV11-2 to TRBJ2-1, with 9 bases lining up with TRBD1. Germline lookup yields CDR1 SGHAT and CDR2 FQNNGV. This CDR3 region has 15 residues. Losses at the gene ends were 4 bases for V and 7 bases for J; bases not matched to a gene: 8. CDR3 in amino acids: CASSWVDRGVNEQFF. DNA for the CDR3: TGTGCCAGCAGCTGGGTGGACAGGGGAGTGAATGAGCAGTTCTTC.

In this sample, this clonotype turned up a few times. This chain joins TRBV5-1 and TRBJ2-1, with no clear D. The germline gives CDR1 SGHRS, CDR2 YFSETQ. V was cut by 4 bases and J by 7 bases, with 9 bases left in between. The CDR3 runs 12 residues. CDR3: CASSDSSNEQFF. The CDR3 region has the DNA TGCGCCAGCAGCGATAGCTCTAATGAGCAGTTCTTC.

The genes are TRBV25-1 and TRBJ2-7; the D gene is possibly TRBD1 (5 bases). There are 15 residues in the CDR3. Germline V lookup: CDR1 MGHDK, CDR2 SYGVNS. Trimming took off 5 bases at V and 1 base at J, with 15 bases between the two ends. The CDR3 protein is CASSSPGYPSYEQYF. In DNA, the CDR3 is TGTGCCAGCAGTTCACCAGGGTACCCTTCCTACGAGCAGTACTTC.

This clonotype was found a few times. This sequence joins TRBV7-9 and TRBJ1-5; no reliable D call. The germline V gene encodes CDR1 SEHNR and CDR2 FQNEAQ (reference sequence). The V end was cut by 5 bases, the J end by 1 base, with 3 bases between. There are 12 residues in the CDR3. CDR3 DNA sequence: TGTGCCAGCAGCGTAAGCAATCAGCCCCAGCATTTT. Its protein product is CASSVSNQPQHF.

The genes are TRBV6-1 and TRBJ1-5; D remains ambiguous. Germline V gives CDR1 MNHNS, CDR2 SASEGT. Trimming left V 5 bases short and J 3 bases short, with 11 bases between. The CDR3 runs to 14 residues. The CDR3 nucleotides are TGTGCCAGCAGTCCGAGGGTGGTCAATCAGCCCCAGCATTTT. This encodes CASSPRVVNQPQHF.

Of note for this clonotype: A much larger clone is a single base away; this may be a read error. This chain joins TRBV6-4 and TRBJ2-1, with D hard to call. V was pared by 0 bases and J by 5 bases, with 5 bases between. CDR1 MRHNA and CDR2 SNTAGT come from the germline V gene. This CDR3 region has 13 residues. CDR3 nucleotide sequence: TGTGCCAGCAGTGACTCGACAAACAATGAGCAGTTCTTC. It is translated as CASSDSTNNEQFF.

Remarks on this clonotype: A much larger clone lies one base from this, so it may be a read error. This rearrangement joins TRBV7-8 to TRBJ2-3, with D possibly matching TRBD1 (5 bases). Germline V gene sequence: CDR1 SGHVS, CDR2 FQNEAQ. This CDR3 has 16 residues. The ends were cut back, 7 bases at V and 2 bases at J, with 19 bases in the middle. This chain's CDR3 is CASTPGARRFTDTQYF. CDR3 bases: TGTGCCAGCACCCCTGGGGCGCGGCGATTCACAGATACGCAGTATTTT.

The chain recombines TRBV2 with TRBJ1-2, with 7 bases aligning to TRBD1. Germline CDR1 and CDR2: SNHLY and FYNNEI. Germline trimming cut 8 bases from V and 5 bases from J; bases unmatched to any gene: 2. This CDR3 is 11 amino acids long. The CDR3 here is CASGGQYGYTF. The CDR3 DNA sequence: TGTGCCAGCGGGGGACAGTATGGCTACACCTTC.

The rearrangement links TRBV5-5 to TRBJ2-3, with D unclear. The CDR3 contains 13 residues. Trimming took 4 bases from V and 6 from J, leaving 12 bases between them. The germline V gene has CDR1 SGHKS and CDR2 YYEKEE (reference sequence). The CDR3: CASSLGSWDTQYF. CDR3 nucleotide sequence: TGTGCCAGCAGCCTTGGGTCTTGGGATACGCAGTATTTT.

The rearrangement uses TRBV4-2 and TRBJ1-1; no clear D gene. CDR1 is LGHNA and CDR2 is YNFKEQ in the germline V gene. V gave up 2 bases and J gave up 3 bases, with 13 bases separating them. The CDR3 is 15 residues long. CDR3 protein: CASSQRLAWDTEAFF. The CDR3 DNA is TGTGCCAGCAGCCAAAGACTGGCTTGGGACACTGAAGCTTTCTTT.

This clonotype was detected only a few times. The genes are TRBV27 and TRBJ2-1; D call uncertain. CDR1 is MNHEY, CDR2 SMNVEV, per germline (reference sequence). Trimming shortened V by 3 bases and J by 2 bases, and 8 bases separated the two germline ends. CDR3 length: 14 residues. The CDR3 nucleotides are TGTGCCAGCAGTTTTCGACCGACCTACAATGAGCAGTTCTTC. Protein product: CASSFRPTYNEQFF.

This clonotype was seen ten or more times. The CDR3 loop reads CASSQEAGNTEAFF. The CDR3 DNA is TGCGCCAGCAGCCAAGAGGCTGGGAACACTGAAGCTTTCTTT. The chain has TRBV4-1 and TRBJ1-1; D is ambiguous. This CDR3 is built from 14 residues. V was shortened by 0 bases and J by 1 base, with 6 bases between the two germline ends. Germline CDR1 reads MGHRA; CDR2 reads YSYEKL.

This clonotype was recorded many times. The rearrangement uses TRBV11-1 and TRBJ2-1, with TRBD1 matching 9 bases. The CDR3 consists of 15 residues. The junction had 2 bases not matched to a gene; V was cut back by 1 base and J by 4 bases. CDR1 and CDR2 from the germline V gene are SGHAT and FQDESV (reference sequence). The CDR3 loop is CASSLGQGDYNEQFF. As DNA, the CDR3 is TGTGCCAGCAGCTTAGGACAGGGGGATTACAATGAGCAGTTCTTC.

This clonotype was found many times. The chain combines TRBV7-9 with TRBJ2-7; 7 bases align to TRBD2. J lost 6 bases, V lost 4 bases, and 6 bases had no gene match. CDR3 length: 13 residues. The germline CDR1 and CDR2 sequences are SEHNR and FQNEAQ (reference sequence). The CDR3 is CASSSAGEFEQYF. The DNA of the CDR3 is TGTGCCAGCAGCTCCGCGGGAGAATTCGAGCAGTACTTC.

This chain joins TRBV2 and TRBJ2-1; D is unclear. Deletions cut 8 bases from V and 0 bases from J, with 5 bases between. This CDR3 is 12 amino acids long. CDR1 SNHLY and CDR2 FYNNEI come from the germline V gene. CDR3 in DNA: TGTGCCAGCCCTAACTCCTACAATGAGCAGTTCTTC. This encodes CASPNSYNEQFF.

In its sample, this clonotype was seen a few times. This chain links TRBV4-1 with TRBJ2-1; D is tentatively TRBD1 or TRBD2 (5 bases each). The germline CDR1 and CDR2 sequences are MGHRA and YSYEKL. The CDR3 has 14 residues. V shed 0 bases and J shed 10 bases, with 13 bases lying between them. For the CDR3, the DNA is TGCGCCAGCAGCCAAGACAGGTCGGGGCAGGAGCAGTTCTTC. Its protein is CASSQDRSGQEQFF.

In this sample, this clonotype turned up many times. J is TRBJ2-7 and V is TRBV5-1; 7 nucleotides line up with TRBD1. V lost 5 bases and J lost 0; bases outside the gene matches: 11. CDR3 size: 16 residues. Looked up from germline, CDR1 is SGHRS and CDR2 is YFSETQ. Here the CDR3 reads CASRTPYGDSSYEQYF. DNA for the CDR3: TGCGCCAGCAGGACTCCCTACGGGGACAGCTCCTACGAGCAGTACTTC.

The CDR3 DNA reads TGCAGTGCCGCACCTAGGGATTTCGGAGAAATTTACAATGAGCAGTTCTTC. Its translation is CSAAPRDFGEIYNEQFF. The chain is built from TRBV20-1 and TRBJ2-1; D not certain. CDR3 length: 17 amino acids. V dropped 6 bases and J dropped 4 bases, with 25 bases sitting between them. Germline V gene lookup returns CDR1 DFQATT and CDR2 SNEGSKA (reference sequence).

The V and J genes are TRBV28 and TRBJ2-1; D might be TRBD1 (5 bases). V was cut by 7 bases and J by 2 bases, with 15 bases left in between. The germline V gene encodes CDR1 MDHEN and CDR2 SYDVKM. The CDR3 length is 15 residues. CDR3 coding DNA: TGTGCCAGCACCGAAGACAGTGCAGCCTACAATGAGCAGTTCTTC. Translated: CASTEDSAAYNEQFF.

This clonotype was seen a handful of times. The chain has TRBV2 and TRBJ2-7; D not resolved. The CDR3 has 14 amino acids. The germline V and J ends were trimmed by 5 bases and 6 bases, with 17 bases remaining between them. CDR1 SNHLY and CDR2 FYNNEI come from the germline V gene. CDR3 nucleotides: TGTGCCAGCAGTAGGAATCCTTCCGCCTCCGAGCAGTACTTC. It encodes CASSRNPSASEQYF. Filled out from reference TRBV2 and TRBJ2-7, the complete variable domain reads EPEVTQTPSHQVTQMGQEVILRCVPISNHLYFYWYRQILGQKVEFLVSFYNNEISEKSEIFDDQFSVERPDGSNFTLKIRSTKLEDSAMYFCASSRNPSASEQYFGPGTRLTVT.

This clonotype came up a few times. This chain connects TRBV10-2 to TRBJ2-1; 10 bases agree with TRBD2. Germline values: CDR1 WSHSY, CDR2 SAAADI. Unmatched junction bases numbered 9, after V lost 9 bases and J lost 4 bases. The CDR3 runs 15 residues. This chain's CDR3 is CASRIGLAVYNEQFF. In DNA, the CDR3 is TGCGCCAGTAGAATAGGACTAGCGGTTTACAATGAGCAGTTCTTC.

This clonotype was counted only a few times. The CDR3 DNA is TGTGCCAGCAGTTTGGCAGGGCCACTCTCCTACGAGCAGTACTTC. Translation gives CASSLAGPLSYEQYF. V usage is TRBV27 and J usage is TRBJ2-7; D perhaps matches TRBD1 (5 bases). Germline V gives CDR1 MNHEY, CDR2 SMNVEV (reference sequence). Trimming removed 3 bases at V and 0 bases at J, with 12 bases between. The CDR3 covers 15 residues.

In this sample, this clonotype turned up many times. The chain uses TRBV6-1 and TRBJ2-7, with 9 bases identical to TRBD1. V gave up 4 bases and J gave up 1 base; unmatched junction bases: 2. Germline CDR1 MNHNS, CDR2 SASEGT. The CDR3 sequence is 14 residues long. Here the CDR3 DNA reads TGTGCCAGCAGTGCCGGGACAGGGTCCTACGAGCAGTACGTC. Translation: CASSAGTGSYEQYV.

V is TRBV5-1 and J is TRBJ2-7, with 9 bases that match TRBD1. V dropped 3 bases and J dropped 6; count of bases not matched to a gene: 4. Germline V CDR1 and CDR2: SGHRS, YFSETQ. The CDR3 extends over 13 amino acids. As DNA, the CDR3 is TGCGCCAGCAGCTCCGGGACAGGGTTCGAGCAGTACTTC. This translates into CASSSGTGFEQYF.

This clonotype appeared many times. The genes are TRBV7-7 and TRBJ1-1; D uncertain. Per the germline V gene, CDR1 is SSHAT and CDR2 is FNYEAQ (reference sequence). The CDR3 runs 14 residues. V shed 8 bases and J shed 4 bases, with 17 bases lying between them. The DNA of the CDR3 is TGTGCCAGCGAAAATCTGACCAGAGCCACTGAAGCTTTCTTT. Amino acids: CASENLTRATEAFF. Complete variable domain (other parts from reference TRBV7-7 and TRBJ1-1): GAGVSQSPRYKVTKRGQDVTLRCDPISSHATLYWYQQALGQGPEFLTYFNYEAQPDKSGLPSDRFSAERPEGSISTLTIQRTEQRDSAMYRCASENLTRATEAFFGQGTRLTVV.